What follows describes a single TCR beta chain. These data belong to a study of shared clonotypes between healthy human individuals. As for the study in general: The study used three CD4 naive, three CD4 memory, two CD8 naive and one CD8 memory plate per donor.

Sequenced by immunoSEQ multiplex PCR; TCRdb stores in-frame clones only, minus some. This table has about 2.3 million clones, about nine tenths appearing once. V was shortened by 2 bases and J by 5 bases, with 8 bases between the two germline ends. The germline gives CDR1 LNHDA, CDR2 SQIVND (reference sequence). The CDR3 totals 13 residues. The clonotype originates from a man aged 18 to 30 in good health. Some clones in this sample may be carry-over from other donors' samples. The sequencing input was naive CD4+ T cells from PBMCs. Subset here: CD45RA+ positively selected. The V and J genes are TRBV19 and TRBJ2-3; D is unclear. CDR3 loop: CASSIPPKDTQYF. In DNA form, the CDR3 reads TGTGCCAGTAGTATACCCCCGAAAGATACGCAGTATTTT.